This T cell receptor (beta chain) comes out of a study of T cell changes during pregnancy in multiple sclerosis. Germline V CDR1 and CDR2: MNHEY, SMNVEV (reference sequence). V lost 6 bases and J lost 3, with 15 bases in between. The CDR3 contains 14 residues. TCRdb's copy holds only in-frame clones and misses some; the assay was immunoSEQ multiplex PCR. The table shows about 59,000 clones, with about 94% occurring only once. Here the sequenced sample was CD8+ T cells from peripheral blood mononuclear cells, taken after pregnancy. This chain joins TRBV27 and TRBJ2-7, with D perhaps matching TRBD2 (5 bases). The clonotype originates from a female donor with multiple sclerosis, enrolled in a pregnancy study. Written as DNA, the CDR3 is TGTGCCAGCAGCGTCCGGGGTACAGACTACGAGCAGTACTTC. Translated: CASSVRGTDYEQYF.